The 26 T cell receptor beta chains in this list originate from one sample, sequenced in a study of a mutant IDH1 vaccine in newly diagnosed glioma. Time point indicated: week 11, during vaccination. Doses consisted of 300 ug of mutant IDH1 20-mer peptide each, paired with topical imiquimod. Their antigen targets remain unknown. Data came from immunoSEQ multiplex PCR; TCRdb stores just in-frame clones and leaves some out. This table has about 24,000 clones, around 80% appearing once. The source was PBMCs, collected from a glioma patient whose treatment included an IDH1 peptide vaccine. These receptors were obtained from a man aged 40-49 years with glioma.

The rearrangement links TRBV19 to TRBJ2-7; D remains ambiguous. Trimming took off 1 base at V and 4 bases at J, with 2 bases between the two ends. The CDR3 is made up of 11 amino acids. CDR1 is LNHDA, CDR2 SQIVND, per germline (reference sequence). In DNA, the CDR3 is TGTGCCAGTAGTATAGGGTACGAGCAGTACTTC. It codes for CASSIGYEQYF.

This clone was recorded once. This chain connects TRBV5-4 to TRBJ1-1, with no clear D. V was pared by 5 bases and J by 4 bases, with 15 bases between. This CDR3 region has 14 residues. Germline CDR1 reads SGHNT; CDR2 reads YYREEE (reference sequence). The CDR3 spells CASSFRGWATEAFF. In DNA form, the CDR3 reads TGTGCCAGCAGTTTCCGAGGTTGGGCCACTGAAGCTTTCTTT.

The chain couples TRBV7-2 to TRBJ2-7; 8 bases agree with TRBD2. Germline CDR1 SGHTA, CDR2 FQGNSA. The CDR3 is made up of 17 amino acids. V gave up 5 bases and J gave up 1 base; unmatched junction bases: 13. The CDR3 bases are TGTGCCAGCAGCCTCCGGGGGGGTAGCGGTGGTTCCTACGAGCAGTACTTC. As protein: CASSLRGGSGGSYEQYF.

This clone occurred once. The chain uses TRBV28 and TRBJ2-7; 7 bases agree with TRBD1. There are 16 residues in the CDR3. V dropped 7 bases and J dropped 0; count of bases not matched to a gene: 12. Per the germline V gene, CDR1 is MDHEN and CDR2 is SYDVKM. CDR3 sequence (DNA): TGTGCCAGCACCATAGATGGACAGGCAACCTCCTACGAGCAGTACGTC. Translating it yields CASTIDGQATSYEQYV.

The chain employs TRBV7-2 and TRBJ2-7; no firm D call. Germline V gives CDR1 SGHTA, CDR2 FQGNSA. Deletions cut 1 base from V and 0 bases from J, with 7 bases between. This CDR3 region has 14 residues. The CDR3 nucleotides read TGTGCCAGCAGCTTAGGGTATAGCTCCTACGAGCAGTACGTC. This gives the protein CASSLGYSSYEQYV.

The chain links TRBV29-1 to TRBJ1-2, with D tentatively TRBD1 (5 bases). The V gene's germline CDR1 is SQVTM and CDR2 ANQGSEA. There are 14 residues in the CDR3. Trimming took 4 bases from V and 4 from J, leaving 16 bases between them. This chain's CDR3 is CSVAGRANFYGYTF. The CDR3 DNA sequence: TGCAGCGTTGCGGGCAGGGCAAACTTCTATGGCTACACCTTC. The entire variable domain, with the rest obtained from reference TRBV29-1 and TRBJ1-2, is as follows: SAVISQKPSRDICQRGTSLTIQCQVDSQVTMMFWYRQQPGQSLTLIATANQGSEATYESGFVIDKFPISRPNLTFSTLTVSNMSPEDSSIYLCSVAGRANFYGYTFGSGTRLTVV.

The gene calls are TRBV9 and TRBJ2-1, with TRBD1 identical over 9 bases. Trimming cost V 3 bases and J 4 bases; bases outside gene matches: 5. Germline loops: CDR1 SGDLS, CDR2 YYNGEE. The length of the CDR3 is 15 residues. The CDR3 loop reads CASSAPGQGYNEQFF. The CDR3 DNA is TGTGCCAGCAGCGCTCCGGGACAGGGATACAATGAGCAGTTCTTC.

Worth noting for this clone: Other DNA sequences in this sample translate to the same CDR3. This chain links TRBV5-4 with TRBJ2-6, with a tentative D call TRBD2 (6 bases). Germline-derived CDR1 and CDR2 are SGHNT and YYREEE (reference sequence). V was clipped by 4 bases and J by 4 bases, with 9 bases between them. This CDR3 spans 14 amino acids. In nucleotides, the CDR3 is TGTGCCAGCAGCCCGGCGGGAGGGGCCAACGTCCTGACTTTC. Residues: CASSPAGGANVLTF.

This clone has only a few counts. The chain is built from TRBV7-9 and TRBJ1-1; D is undetermined. The CDR3 spans 14 residues. CDR1 is SEHNR, CDR2 FQNEAQ, per germline (reference sequence). Trimming took 7 bases from V and 1 from J, leaving 13 bases between them. CDR3 bases: TGTGCCAGCACCCCAGCGGAGGCGAACACTGAAGCTTTCTTT. As protein: CASTPAEANTEAFF.

In its sample, this clone was seen once. The V and J genes are TRBV11-2 and TRBJ1-6; no definite D call. The CDR3 consists of 16 residues. Germline values: CDR1 SGHAT, CDR2 FQNNGV. Deletions cut 3 bases from V and 7 bases from J, with 16 bases between. The CDR3 DNA reads as TGTGCCAGCAGCTTTTGGGAGCCGAACACCAATTCACCCCTCCACTTT. Its translation: CASSFWEPNTNSPLHF.

V and J are TRBV11-2 and TRBJ1-5, with 7 bases that match TRBD1. This CDR3 region has 15 residues. The V segment lost 3 bases and the J segment 1 base; nucleotides outside the gene matches: 3. Germline-derived CDR1 and CDR2 are SGHAT and FQNNGV. The CDR3, as DNA: TGTGCCAGCAGCTTGACAGGGAACAGCAATCAGCCCCAGCATTTT. It specifies CASSLTGNSNQPQHF.

This chain links TRBV6-6 with TRBJ2-7; either TRBD1 or TRBD2 may fit D (5 bases each). V was cut by 3 bases and J by 3 bases, with 15 bases left in between. Germline V gives CDR1 MNHNY, CDR2 SVGAGI (reference sequence). The CDR3 consists of 15 residues. The CDR3 region has the DNA TGTGCCAGCAGTTATTCCGGGACCCCCGACTACGAGCAGTACTTC. This encodes CASSYSGTPDYEQYF.

The chain uses TRBV6-1 and TRBJ1-1; D is unclear. Between the trimmed V and J ends, which lost 6 bases and 2 bases, there was a span of 7 bases. The germline V gene encodes CDR1 MNHNS and CDR2 SASEGT. CDR3 length: 12 residues. CDR3 loop: CASSVYNTEAFF. The CDR3 nucleotides are TGTGCCAGCAGCGTATACAACACTGAAGCTTTCTTT.

This clone was observed a few times. The chain has TRBV4-3 and TRBJ1-5; D gene unclear. Germline-derived CDR1 and CDR2 are LGHNA and YSLEER. This CDR3 is 17 amino acids long. Trimming shortened V by 0 bases and J by 0 bases, and 12 bases separated the two germline ends. In DNA, the CDR3 is TGCGCCAGCAGCCAAGAAGTTCGACGGGGTAGCAATCAGCCCCAGCATTTT. It translates to CASSQEVRRGSNQPQHF.

This clone has only a few counts. The chain joins TRBV6-1 to TRBJ1-5; D gene uncertain. There are 16 residues in the CDR3. Deletions cut 4 bases from V and 2 bases from J, with 15 bases between. Germline V gene lookup returns CDR1 MNHNS and CDR2 SASEGT. The CDR3 reads CASSALGSAGNQPQHF. The CDR3, as DNA: TGTGCCAGCAGTGCCTTAGGGAGTGCTGGCAATCAGCCCCAGCATTTT.

This rearrangement joins TRBV9 to TRBJ1-3; possibly TRBD1 for D (5 bases). V lost 1 base, J lost 8 bases, and 16 bases lay in between. CDR3 length: 15 residues. CDR1 and CDR2 from the germline V gene are SGDLS and YYNGEE. In DNA, the CDR3 is TGTGCCAGCAGCGTAATTGGGCCCGGGGCGGACACCATATATTTT. It translates to CASSVIGPGADTIYF. Looking up the rest from reference TRBV9 and TRBJ1-3 gives the full variable domain: DSGVTQTPKHLITATGQRVTLRCSPRSGDLSVYWYQQSLDQGLQFLIQYYNGEERAKGNILERFSAQQFPDLHSELNLSSLELGDSALYFCASSVIGPGADTIYFGEGSWLTVV.

This CDR3 reads CASREESASSYNEQFF. The CDR3 region has the DNA TGTGCCAGTAGGGAGGAATCAGCTAGCTCCTACAATGAGCAGTTCTTC. This chain links TRBV19 with TRBJ2-1; tentatively, D is TRBD2 (5 bases). The CDR3 consists of 16 residues. V lost 6 bases to trimming and J lost 0 bases, with 15 bases between them. Germline CDR1 LNHDA, CDR2 SQIVND (reference sequence).

This clone was observed once. The gene calls are TRBV19 and TRBJ1-4; D is uncertain. Per germline, CDR1 LNHDA and CDR2 SQIVND (reference sequence). V was cut by 1 base and J by 5 bases, with 5 bases left in between. The CDR3 length is 13 residues. The CDR3 is CASSIGMNEKLFF. The CDR3 region has the DNA TGTGCCAGTAGTATAGGCATGAATGAAAAACTGTTTTTT.

The chain employs TRBV18 and TRBJ1-4; no clear D. The CDR3 runs to 13 residues. Trimming cost V 3 bases and J 7 bases, with 9 bases left between them. Germline V gene sequence: CDR1 KGHSH, CDR2 LQKENI. The DNA for the CDR3 is TGTGCCAGCTCACCTGATACGGGTGAAAAACTGTTTTTT. Amino acids: CASSPDTGEKLFF.

The chain links TRBV10-2 to TRBJ2-5, with TRBD1 identical over 7 bases. The CDR3 has 13 amino acids. V was pared by 8 bases and J by 3 bases, with 6 bases of the junction left unmatched. From germline, CDR1 is WSHSY and CDR2 SAAADI. The DNA of the CDR3 is TGCGCCAGCTTCAGGGGGTTTGAAGAGACCCAGTACTTC. This gives the protein CASFRGFEETQYF.

The table lists this clone with a few counts. This sequence joins TRBV19 and TRBJ1-2, with D maybe TRBD1 (6 bases). This CDR3 has 14 amino acids. V lost 4 bases, J lost 6 bases, and 15 bases lay in between. CDR1 LNHDA and CDR2 SQIVND come from the germline V gene (reference sequence). The CDR3 region is CASSKFKDSDGYTF. CDR3 DNA sequence: TGTGCCAGTAGTAAATTCAAGGACAGCGATGGCTACACCTTC.

This sequence joins TRBV19 and TRBJ2-2, with unresolved D. V lost 1 base and J lost 7, with 10 bases in between. Germline CDR1 reads LNHDA; CDR2 reads SQIVND (reference sequence). The CDR3 extends over 14 amino acids. The CDR3 sequence is CASSIADDGGELFF. The CDR3 coding sequence is TGTGCCAGTAGTATAGCTGATGATGGCGGGGAGCTGTTTTTT.

The sample holds a few counts of this clone. CDR3 in amino acids: CASSDPGLAKDTQYF. The CDR3 DNA follows: TGTGCCAGCAGTGACCCGGGACTAGCGAAAGATACGCAGTATTTT. J is TRBJ2-3 and V is TRBV2; the match to TRBD2 covers 10 bases. Looked up from germline, CDR1 is SNHLY and CDR2 is FYNNEI. This CDR3 is 15 amino acids long. V shed 3 bases, J shed 5 bases, and the junction held 5 bases outside the gene matches.

The chain links TRBV6-6 to TRBJ1-1, with D unresolved. CDR3 length: 14 residues. The V gene's germline CDR1 is MNHNY and CDR2 SVGAGI (reference sequence). V was clipped by 0 bases and J by 1 base, with 6 bases between them. The CDR3 region is CASSYSGKNTEAFF. CDR3 coding DNA: TGTGCCAGCAGTTACTCGGGCAAGAACACTGAAGCTTTCTTT.

The chain combines TRBV20-1 with TRBJ2-7; maybe TRBD1 (6 bases). Germline V gives CDR1 DFQATT, CDR2 SNEGSKA (reference sequence). Trimming removed 2 bases from V and 6 bases from J, with 8 bases in between. The CDR3 sequence is 11 residues long. CDR3 DNA sequence: TGCAGTGCTAGACAGGGGATCGAGCAGTACGTC. It specifies CSARQGIEQYV.

This chain connects TRBV7-9 to TRBJ2-7, with 9 positions matching TRBD2. The CDR3 contains 14 residues. Trimming at V came to 0 bases and at J to 6 bases, leaving 3 bases not matched to a gene. The germline CDR1 and CDR2 sequences are SEHNR and FQNEAQ (reference sequence). In DNA form, the CDR3 reads TGTGCCAGCAGCTTAGCTAGCGGGAGTCGCGAGCAGTACTTC. This encodes CASSLASGSREQYF.